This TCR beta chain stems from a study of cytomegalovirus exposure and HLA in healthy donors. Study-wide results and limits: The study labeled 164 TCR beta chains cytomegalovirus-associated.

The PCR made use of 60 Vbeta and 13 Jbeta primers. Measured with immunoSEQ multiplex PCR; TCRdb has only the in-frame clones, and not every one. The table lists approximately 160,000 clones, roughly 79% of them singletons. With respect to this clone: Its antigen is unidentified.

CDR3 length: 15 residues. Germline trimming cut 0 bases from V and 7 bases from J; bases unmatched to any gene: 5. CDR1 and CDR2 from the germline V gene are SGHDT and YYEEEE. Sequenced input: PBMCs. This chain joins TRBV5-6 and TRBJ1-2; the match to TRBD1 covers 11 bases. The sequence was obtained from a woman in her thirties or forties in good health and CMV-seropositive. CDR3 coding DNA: TGTGCCAGCAGCTTGGCCGGGACAGGGGGAAGTGGCTACACCTTC. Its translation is CASSLAGTGGSGYTF.